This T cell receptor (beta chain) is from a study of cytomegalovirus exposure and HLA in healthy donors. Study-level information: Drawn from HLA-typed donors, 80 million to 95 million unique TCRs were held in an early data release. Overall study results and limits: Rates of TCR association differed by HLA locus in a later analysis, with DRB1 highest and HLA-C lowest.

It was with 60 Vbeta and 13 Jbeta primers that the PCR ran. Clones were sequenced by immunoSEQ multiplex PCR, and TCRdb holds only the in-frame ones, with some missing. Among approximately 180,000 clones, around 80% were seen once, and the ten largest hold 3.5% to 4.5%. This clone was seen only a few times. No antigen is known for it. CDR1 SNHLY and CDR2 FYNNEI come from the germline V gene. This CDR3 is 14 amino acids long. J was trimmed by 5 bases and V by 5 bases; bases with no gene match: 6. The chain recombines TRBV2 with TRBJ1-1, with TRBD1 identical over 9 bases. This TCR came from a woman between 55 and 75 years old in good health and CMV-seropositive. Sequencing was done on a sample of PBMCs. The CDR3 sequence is CASSSGTGSTEAFF. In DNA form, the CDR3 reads TGTGCCAGCAGTTCCGGGACAGGGAGTACTGAAGCTTTCTTT.